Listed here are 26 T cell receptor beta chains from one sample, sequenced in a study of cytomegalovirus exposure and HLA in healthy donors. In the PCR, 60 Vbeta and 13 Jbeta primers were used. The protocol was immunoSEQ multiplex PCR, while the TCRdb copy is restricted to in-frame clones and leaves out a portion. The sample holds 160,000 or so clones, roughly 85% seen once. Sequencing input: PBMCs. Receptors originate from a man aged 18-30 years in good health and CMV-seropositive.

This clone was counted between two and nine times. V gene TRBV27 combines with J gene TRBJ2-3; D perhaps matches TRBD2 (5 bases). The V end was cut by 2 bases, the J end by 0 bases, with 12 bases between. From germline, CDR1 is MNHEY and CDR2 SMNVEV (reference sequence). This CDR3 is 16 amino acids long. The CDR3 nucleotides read TGTGCCAGCAGTTTAGATGAGGGCTGGAGCACAGATACGCAGTATTTT. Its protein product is CASSLDEGWSTDTQYF.

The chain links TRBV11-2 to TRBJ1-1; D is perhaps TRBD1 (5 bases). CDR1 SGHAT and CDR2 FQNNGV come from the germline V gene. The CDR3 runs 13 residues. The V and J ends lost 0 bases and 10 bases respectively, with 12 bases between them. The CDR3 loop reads CASSLEPGSGAFF. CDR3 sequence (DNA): TGTGCCAGCAGCTTAGAACCAGGGTCTGGAGCTTTCTTT. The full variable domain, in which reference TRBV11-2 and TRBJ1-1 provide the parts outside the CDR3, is EAGVAQSPRYKIIEKRQSVAFWCNPISGHATLYWYQQILGQGPKLLIQFQNNGVVDDSQLPKDRFSAERLKGVDSTLKIQPAKLEDSAVYLCASSLEPGSGAFFGQGTRLTVV.

The CDR3 region is CSVVETGYSYEQYF. The CDR3 DNA sequence: TGCAGCGTTGTTGAGACAGGGTACTCCTACGAGCAGTACTTC. The chain uses TRBV29-1 and TRBJ2-5; TRBD1 matches 7 bases. Gene TRBJ2-7 matches the end of the DNA better, so the J call may be wrong. Germline lookup yields CDR1 SQVTM and CDR2 ANQGSEA. The CDR3 spans 14 residues.

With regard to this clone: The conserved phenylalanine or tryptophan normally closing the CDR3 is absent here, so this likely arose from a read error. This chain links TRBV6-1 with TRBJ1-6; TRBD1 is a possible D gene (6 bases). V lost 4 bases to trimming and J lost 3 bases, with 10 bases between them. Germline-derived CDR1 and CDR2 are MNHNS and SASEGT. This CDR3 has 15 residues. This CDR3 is CASSAARGYNSPLHL. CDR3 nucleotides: TGTGCCAGCAGTGCGGCCAGGGGCTATAATTCACCCCTCCACCTT.

DNA of the CDR3: TGTGCCAGCAGCGTAGGAGCTAGCGGGAGCACAGATACGCAGTATTTT. Residues: CASSVGASGSTDTQYF. This rearrangement joins TRBV9 to TRBJ2-3, with TRBD2 matching 8 bases. The germline V gene encodes CDR1 SGDLS and CDR2 YYNGEE. Germline trimming cut 0 bases from V and 0 bases from J; bases unmatched to any gene: 3. The CDR3 loop spans 16 amino acids.

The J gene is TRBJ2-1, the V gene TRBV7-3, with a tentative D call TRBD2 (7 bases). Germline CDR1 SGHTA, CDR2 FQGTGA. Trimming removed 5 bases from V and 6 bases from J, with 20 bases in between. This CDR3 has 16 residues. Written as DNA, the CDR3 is TGTGCCAGCAGCCCCTCTTCGCGTGGGGGGGCCAATGAGCAGTTCTTC. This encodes CASSPSSRGGANEQFF.

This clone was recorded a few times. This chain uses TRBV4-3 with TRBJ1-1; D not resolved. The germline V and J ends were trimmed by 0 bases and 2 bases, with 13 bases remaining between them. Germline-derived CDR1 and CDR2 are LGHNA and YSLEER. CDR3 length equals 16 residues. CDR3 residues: CASSQDEGLGNTEAFF. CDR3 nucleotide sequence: TGCGCCAGCAGCCAAGACGAAGGTCTGGGCAACACTGAAGCTTTCTTT.

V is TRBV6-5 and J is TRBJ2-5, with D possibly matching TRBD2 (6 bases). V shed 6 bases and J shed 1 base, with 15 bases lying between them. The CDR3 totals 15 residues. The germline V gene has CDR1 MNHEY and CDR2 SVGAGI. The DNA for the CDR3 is TGTGCCAGCAGCCGCGTTATGGGGGGCCAAGAGACCCAGTACTTC. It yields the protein CASSRVMGGQETQYF.

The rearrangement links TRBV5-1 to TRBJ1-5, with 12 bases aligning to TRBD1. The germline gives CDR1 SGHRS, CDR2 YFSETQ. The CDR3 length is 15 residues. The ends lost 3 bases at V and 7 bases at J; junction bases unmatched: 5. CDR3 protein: CASSSGQGARQPQHF. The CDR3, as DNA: TGCGCCAGCAGCTCGGGACAGGGGGCGAGGCAGCCCCAGCATTTT.

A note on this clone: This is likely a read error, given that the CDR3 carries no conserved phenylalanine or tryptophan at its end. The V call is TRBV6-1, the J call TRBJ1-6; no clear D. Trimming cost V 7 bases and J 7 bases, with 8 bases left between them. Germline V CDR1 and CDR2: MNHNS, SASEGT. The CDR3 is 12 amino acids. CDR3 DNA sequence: TGTGCCAGCAACGAACTCAATTCACCCCTCCACCTT. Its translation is CASNELNSPLHL.

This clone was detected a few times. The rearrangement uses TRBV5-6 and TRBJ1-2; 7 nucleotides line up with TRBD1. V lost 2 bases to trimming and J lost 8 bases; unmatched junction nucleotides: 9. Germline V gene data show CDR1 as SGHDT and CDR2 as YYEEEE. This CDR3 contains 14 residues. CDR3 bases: TGTGCCAGCAGCTTCGACAGGGCATTAGGCGGCTACACCTTC. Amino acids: CASSFDRALGGYTF. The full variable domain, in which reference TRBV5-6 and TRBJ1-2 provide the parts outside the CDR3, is DAGVTQSPTHLIKTRGQQVTLRCSPKSGHDTVSWYQQALGQGPQFIFQYYEEEERQRGNFPDRFSGHQFPNYSSELNVNALLLGDSALYLCASSFDRALGGYTFGSGTRLTVV.

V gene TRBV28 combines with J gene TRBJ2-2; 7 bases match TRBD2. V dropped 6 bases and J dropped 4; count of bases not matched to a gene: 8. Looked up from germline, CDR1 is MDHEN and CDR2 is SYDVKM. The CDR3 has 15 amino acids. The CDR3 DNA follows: TGTGCCAGCAGGGGGGGACCGGGGGGCACCGGGGAGCTGTTTTTT. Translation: CASRGGPGGTGELFF.

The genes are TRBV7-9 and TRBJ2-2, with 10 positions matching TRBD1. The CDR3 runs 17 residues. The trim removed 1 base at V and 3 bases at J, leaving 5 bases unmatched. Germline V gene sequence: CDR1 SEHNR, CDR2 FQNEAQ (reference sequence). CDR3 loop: CASSLVPGTGDTGELFF. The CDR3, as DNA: TGTGCCAGCAGCTTAGTTCCCGGGACAGGGGACACCGGGGAGCTGTTTTTT. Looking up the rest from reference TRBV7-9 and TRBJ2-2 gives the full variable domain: DTGVSQNPRHKITKRGQNVTFRCDPISEHNRLYWYRQTLGQGPEFLTYFQNEAQLEKSRLLSDRFSAERPKGSFSTLEIQRTEQGDSAMYLCASSLVPGTGDTGELFFGEGSRLTVL.

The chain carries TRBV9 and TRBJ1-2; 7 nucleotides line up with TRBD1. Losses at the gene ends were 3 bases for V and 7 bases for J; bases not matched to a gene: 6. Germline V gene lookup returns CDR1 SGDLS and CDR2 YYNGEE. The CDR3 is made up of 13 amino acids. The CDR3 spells CASSARTGPGYTF. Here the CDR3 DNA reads TGTGCCAGCAGCGCTCGGACAGGCCCTGGCTACACCTTC.

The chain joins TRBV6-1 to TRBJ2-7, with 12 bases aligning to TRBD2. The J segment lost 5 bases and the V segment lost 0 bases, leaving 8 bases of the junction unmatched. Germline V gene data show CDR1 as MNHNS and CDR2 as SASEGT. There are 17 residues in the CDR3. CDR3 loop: CASSEAVVTSGSHEQYF. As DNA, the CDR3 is TGTGCCAGCAGTGAAGCAGTTGTGACTAGCGGGAGTCACGAGCAGTACTTC.

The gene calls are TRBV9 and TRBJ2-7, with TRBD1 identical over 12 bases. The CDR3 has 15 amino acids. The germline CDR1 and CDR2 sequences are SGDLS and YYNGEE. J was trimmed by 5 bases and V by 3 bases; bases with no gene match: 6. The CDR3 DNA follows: TGTGCCAGCAGCGCCGGGACAGGGGGCGTCGACGAGCAGTACTTC. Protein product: CASSAGTGGVDEQYF.

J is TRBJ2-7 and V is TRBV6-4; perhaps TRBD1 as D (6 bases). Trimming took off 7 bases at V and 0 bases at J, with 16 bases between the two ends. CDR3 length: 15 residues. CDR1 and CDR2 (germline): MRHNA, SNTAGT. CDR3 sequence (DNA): TGTGCCAGCATGACCTCGGGACACCTCTCCTACGAGCAGTACTTC. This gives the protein CASMTSGHLSYEQYF.

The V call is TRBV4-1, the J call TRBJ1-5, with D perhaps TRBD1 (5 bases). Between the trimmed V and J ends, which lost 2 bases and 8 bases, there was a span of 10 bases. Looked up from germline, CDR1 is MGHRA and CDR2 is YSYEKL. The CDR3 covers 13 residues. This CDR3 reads CASSQTGSEPQHF. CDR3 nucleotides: TGCGCCAGCAGCCAAACAGGTTCGGAGCCCCAGCATTTT.

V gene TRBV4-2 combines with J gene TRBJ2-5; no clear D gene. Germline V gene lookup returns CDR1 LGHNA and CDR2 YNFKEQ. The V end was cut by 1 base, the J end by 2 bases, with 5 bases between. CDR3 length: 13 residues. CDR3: CASSQGVQETQYF. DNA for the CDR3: TGTGCCAGCAGCCAAGGCGTACAAGAGACCCAGTACTTC.

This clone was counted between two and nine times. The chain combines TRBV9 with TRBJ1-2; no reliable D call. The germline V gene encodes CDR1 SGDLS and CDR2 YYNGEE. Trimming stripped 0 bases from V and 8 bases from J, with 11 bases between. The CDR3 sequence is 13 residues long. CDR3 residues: CASSVVTGGGYTF. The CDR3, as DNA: TGTGCCAGCAGCGTAGTCACGGGTGGAGGCTACACCTTC.

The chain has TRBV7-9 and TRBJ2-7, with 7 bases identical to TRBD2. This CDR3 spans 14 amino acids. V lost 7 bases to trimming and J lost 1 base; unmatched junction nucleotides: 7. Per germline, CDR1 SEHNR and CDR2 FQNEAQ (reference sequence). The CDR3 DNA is TGTGCCAGCACCCATGGGGGGGGATCCTACGAGCAGTACTTC. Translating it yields CASTHGGGSYEQYF.

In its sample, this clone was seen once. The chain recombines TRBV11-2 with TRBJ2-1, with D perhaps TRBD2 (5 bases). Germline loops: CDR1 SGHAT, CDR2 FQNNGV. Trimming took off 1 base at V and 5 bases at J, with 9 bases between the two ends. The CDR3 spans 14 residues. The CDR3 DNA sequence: TGTGCCAGCAGCTTAGCGGTGACTAACAATGAGCAGTTCTTC. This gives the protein CASSLAVTNNEQFF.

CDR3 region: CASSQGAAAYEQYF. In DNA, the CDR3 is TGCGCCAGCAGCCAAGGGGCAGCAGCCTACGAGCAGTACTTC. The chain has TRBV4-1 and TRBJ2-7; D remains unclear. The CDR3 runs 14 residues. Looked up from germline, CDR1 is MGHRA and CDR2 is YSYEKL. V lost 1 base and J 2 bases, leaving 9 bases between the germline ends.

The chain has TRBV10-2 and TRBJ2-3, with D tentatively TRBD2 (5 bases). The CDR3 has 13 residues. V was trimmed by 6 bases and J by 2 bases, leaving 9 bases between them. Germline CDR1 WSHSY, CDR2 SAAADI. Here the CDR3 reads CASSLLVTDTQYF. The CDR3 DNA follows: TGCGCCAGCAGCCTACTAGTCACAGATACGCAGTATTTT.

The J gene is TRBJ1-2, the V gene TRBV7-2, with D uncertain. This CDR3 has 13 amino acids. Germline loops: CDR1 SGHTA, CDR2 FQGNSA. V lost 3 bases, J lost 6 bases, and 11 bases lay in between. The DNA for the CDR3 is TGTGCCAGCAGCTTTGGCCCGCGGGATGGCTACACCTTC. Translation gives CASSFGPRDGYTF.

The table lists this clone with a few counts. The CDR3 spells CASSSRAGKETQYF. In DNA form, the CDR3 reads TGCGCCAGCAGCTCGCGGGCAGGAAAAGAGACCCAGTACTTC. The J gene is TRBJ2-5, the V gene TRBV5-1; tentatively, D is TRBD2 (5 bases). V was trimmed by 3 bases and J by 3 bases, leaving 12 bases between them. The CDR3 has 14 amino acids. The germline V gene has CDR1 SGHRS and CDR2 YFSETQ.